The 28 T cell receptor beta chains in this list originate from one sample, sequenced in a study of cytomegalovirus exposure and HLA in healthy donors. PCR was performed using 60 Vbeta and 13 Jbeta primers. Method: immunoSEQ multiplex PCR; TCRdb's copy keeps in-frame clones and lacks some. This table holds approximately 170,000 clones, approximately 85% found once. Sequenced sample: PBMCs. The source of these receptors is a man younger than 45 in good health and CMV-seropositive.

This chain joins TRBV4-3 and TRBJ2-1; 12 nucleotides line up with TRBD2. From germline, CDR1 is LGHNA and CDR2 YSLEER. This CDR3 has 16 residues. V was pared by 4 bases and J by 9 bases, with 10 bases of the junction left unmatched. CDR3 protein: CASSPGLAGPQSEQFF. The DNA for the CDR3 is TGCGCCAGCAGCCCCGGACTAGCGGGACCACAATCTGAGCAGTTCTTC.

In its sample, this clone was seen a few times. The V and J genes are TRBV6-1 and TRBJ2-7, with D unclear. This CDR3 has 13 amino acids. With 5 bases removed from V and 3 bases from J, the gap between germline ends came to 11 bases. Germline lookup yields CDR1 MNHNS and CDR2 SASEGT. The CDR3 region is CASSPRPDYEQYV. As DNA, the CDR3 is TGTGCCAGCAGTCCGCGGCCGGACTACGAGCAGTACGTC.

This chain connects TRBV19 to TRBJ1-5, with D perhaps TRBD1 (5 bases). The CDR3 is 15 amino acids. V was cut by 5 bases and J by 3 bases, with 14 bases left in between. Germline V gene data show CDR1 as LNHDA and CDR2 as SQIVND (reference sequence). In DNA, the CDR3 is TGTGCCAGTAGTCCGTACCAGGGTATCAATCAGCCCCAGCATTTT. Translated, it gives CASSPYQGINQPQHF.

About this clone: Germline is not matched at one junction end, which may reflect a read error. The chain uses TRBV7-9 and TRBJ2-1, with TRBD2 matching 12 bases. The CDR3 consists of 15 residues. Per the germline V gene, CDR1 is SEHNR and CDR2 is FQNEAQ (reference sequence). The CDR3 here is CSSIPRLAGDDEQFF. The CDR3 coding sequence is TGTTCCAGCATCCCTAGACTAGCGGGAGACGATGAGCAGTTCTTC.

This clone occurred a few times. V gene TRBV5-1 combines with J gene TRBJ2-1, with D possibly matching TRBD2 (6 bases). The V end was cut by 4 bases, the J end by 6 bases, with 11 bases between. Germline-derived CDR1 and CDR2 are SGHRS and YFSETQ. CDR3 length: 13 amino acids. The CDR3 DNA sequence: TGCGCCAGCAGCCCAGTGGGACTCAATGAGCAGTTCTTC. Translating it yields CASSPVGLNEQFF.

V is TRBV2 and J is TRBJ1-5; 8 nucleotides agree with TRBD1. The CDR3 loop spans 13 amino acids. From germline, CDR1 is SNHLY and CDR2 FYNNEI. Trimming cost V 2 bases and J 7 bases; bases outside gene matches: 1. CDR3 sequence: CASSETGGQPQHF. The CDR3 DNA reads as TGTGCCAGCAGTGAAACAGGGGGACAGCCCCAGCATTTT.

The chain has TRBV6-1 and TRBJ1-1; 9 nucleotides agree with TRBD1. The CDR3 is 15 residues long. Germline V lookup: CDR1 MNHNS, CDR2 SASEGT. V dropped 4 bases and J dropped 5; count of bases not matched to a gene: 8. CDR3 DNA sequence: TGTGCCAGCAGTGCCGGGACAGGGCTCTCGACTGAAGCTTTCTTT. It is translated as CASSAGTGLSTEAFF.

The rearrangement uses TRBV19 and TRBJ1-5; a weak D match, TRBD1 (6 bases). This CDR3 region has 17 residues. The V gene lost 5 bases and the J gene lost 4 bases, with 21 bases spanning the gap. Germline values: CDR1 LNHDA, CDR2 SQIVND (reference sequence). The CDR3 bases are TGTGCCAGTAGTCTGGGGGCCTCCAGCTTGGGGAATCAGCCCCAGCATTTT. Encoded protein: CASSLGASSLGNQPQHF.

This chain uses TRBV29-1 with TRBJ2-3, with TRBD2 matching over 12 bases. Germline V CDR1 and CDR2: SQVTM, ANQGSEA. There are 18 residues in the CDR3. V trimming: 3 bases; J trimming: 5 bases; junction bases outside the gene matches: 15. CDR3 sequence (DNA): TGCAGCGTTGAGTCGGCTAGCGGGAGGGCCCTGGGGGGAGATACGCAGTATTTT. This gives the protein CSVESASGRALGGDTQYF.

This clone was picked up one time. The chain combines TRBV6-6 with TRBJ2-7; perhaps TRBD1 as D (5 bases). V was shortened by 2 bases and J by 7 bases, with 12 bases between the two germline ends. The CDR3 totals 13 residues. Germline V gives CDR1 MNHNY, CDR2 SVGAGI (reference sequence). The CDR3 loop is CASSYGQGKEQYV. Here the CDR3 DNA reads TGTGCCAGCAGTTACGGTCAGGGTAAAGAGCAGTACGTC.

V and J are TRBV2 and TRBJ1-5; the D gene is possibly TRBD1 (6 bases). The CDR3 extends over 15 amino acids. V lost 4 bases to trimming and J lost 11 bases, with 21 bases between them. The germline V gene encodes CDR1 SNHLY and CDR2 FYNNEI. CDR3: CASSADSRAGLAQHF. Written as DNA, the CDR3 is TGTGCCAGCAGTGCGGACAGTCGGGCAGGGTTGGCCCAGCATTTT. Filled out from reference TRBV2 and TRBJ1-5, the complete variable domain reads EPEVTQTPSHQVTQMGQEVILRCVPISNHLYFYWYRQILGQKVEFLVSFYNNEISEKSEIFDDQFSVERPDGSNFTLKIRSTKLEDSAMYFCASSADSRAGLAQHFGDGTRLSIL.

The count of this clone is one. CDR3 in DNA: TGTGCCAGCAGTGATGGCCGCAGGGGTTACGAGCAGTACGTC. Amino acids: CASSDGRRGYEQYV. The rearrangement uses TRBV2 and TRBJ2-7; the D gene is possibly TRBD1 (6 bases). The germline V and J ends were trimmed by 3 bases and 4 bases, with 13 bases remaining between them. CDR1 is SNHLY, CDR2 FYNNEI, per germline. This CDR3 is built from 14 residues.

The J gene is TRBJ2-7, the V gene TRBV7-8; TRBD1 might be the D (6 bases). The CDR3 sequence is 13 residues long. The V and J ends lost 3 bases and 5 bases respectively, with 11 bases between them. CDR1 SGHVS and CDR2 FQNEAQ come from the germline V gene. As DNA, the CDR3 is TGTGCCAGCAGCTTCAGTTACAGGGACGAGCAGTACTTC. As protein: CASSFSYRDEQYF. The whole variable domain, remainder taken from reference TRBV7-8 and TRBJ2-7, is GAGVSQSPRYKVAKRGQDVALRCDPISGHVSLFWYQQALGQGPEFLTYFQNEAQLDKSGLPSDRFFAERPEGSVSTLKIQRTQQEDSAVYLCASSFSYRDEQYFGPGTRLTVT.

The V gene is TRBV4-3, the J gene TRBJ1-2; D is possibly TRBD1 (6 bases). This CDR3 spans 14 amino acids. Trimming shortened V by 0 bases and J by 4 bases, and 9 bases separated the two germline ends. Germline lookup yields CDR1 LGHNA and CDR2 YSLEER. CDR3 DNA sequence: TGCGCCAGCAGCCAAGATCACAGGGCCTATGGCTACACCTTC. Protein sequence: CASSQDHRAYGYTF.

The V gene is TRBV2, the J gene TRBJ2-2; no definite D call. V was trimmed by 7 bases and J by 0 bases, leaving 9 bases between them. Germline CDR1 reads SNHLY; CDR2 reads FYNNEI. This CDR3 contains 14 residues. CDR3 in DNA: TGTGCCAGCACGTTCTTAGCGAACACCGGGGAGCTGTTTTTT. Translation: CASTFLANTGELFF.

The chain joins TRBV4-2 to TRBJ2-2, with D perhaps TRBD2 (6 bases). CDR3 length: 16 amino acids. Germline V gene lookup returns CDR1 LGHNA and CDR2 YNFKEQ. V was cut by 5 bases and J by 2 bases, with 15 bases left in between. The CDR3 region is CASSLESGLNTGELFF. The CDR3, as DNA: TGTGCCAGCAGCTTGGAAAGCGGACTAAACACCGGGGAGCTGTTTTTT.

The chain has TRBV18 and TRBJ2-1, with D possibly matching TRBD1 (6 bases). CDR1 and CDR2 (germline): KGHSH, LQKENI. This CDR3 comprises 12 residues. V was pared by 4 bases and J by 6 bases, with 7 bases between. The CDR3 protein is CASSRGPNEQFF. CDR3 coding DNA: TGTGCCAGCTCACGGGGGCCCAATGAGCAGTTCTTC.

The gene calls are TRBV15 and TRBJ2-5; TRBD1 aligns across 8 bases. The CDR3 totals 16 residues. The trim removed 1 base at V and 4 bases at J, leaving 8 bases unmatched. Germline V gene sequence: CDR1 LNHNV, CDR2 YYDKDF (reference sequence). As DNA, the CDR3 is TGTGCCACCAGCAGAGCAGAACAGGGGGGTTTAGAGACCCAGTACTTC. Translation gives CATSRAEQGGLETQYF. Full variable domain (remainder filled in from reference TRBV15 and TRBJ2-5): DAMVIQNPRYQVTQFGKPVTLSCSQTLNHNVMYWYQQKSSQAPKLLFHYYDKDFNNEADTPDNFQSRRPNTSFCFLDIRSPGLGDTAMYLCATSRAEQGGLETQYFGPGTRLLVL.

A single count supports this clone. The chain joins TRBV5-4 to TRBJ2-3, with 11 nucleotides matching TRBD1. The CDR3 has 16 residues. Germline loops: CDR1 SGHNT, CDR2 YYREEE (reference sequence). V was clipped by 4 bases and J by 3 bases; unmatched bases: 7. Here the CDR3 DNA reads TGTGCCAGCAGCCGAAGGGACAGGGGGGGGACAGATACGCAGTATTTT. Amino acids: CASSRRDRGGTDTQYF.

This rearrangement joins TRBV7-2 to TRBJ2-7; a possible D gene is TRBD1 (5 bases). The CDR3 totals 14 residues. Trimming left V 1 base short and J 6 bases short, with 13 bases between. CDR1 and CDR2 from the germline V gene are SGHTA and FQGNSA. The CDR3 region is CASSLGQSIREQYF. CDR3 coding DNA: TGTGCCAGCAGCTTAGGACAGAGTATTCGCGAGCAGTACTTC.

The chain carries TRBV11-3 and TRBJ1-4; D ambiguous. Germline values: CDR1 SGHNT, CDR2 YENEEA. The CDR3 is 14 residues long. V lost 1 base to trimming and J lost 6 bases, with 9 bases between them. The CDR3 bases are TGTGCCAGCAGCTTAGGGGCTTCAGATGAAAAACTGTTTTTT. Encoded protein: CASSLGASDEKLFF.

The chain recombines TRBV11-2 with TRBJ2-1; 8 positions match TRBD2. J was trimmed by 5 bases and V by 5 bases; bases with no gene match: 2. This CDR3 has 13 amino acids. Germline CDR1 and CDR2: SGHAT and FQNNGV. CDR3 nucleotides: TGTGCCAGCAGCGGGACTAGGAACAATGAGCAGTTCTTC. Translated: CASSGTRNNEQFF.

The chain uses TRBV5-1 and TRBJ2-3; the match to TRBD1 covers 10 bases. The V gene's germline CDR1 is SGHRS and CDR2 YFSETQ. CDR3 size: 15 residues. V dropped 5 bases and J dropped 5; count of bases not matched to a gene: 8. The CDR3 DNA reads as TGCGCCAGCAGTGCCGACAGGGGGCAAGGAGATACGCAGTATTTT. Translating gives CASSADRGQGDTQYF.

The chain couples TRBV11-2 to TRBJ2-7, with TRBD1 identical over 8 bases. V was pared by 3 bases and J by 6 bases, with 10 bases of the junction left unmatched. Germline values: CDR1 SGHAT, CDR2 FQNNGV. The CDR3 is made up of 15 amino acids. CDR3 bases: TGTGCCAGCAGCTTTCTGGGGCGCGGGACAGGCGAGCAGTACTTC. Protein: CASSFLGRGTGEQYF.

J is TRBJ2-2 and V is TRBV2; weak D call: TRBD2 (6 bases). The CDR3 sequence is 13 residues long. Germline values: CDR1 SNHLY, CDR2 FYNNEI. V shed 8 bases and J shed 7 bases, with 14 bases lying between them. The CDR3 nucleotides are TGTGCCAGCCGACAAGGAGGGGTCGGGGAGCTGTTTTTT. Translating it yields CASRQGGVGELFF.

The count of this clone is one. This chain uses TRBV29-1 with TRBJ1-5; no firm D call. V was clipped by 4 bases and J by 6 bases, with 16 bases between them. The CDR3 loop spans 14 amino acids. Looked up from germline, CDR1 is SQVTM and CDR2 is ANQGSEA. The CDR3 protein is CSVGKGGSGQPQHF. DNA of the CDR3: TGCAGCGTTGGGAAGGGTGGAAGCGGTCAGCCCCAGCATTTT.

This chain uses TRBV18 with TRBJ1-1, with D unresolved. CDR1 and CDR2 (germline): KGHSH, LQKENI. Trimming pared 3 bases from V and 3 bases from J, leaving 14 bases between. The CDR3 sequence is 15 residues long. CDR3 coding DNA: TGTGCCAGCTCACCGGGCGGAGGAGTTGACACTGAAGCTTTCTTT. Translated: CASSPGGGVDTEAFF.

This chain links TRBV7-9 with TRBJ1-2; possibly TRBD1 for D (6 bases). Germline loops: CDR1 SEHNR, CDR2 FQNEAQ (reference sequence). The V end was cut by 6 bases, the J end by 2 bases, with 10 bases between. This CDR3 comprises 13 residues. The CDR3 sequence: CASSPGQNYGYTF. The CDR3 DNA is TGTGCCAGCAGTCCCGGACAGAACTATGGCTACACCTTC.